This note documents a single T cell receptor beta chain sequence. It has no known antigen specificity. Base qualities are not at hand, and no much larger clone is one base apart. The CDR3 holds 14 amino acids from the cysteine to the phenylalanine. Of all the DNA, just the CDR3 is kept, 42 bases in frame from base 1. The germline V gene provides CDR1 WSHSY and CDR2 SAAADI. The junction carries 12 bases between V and J, which are trimmed by 4 bases and 3 bases respectively. TCRbeta CDR3 regions were amplified from genomic DNA by means of the immunoSEQ Assay, a bias-controlled multiplex PCR. Per the authors' processing: The number of nucleated cells in each sample was estimated by amplification of reference gene primers within the assay. Sequence reads were collapsed and filtered to measure the absolute abundance of every unique TCRbeta CDR3 rearrangement. For each sample, productive Simpson clonality was calculated as the square root of Simpson's diversity index across productive rearrangements. TCRdb holds this immuneACCESS table with in-frame rearrangements only. Some clones are missing; in checked studies, unresolved V genes explain under half, and the rest has no known cause. The V and J calls and clone size are taken from that table; D and trimming were inferred from the DNA. Within this sample are around 260,000 clones, with approximately 91% of them counted one time only. 2% to 3% of the sample is taken by the ten largest.

In Seattle, one collaborating source enrolled patients while the infection was active and tracked those patients longitudinally over the course of disease. The collaborating institutions used their own protocols to collect whole blood in K2EDTA tubes. Collaborator samples were shipped for TCRbeta analysis as frozen whole blood, isolated PBMCs, or DNA extracted from either sample type. This sample is part of a study of blood T cell repertoires in COVID-19 (dated by TCRdb to 2018 to 2020). As for the study more broadly: Samples covering the acute and convalescent phases of COVID-19 were provided by collaborators in the United States, Italy and Spain. The prospective study material was composed of cDNA or gDNA derived from T cells, B-cell-depleted T cells, or PBMCs. Subjects who had been exposed to COVID-19, were actively infected with it, or had recovered from it provided the deeply sampled blood TCRbeta repertoires that made up the dataset. A freely available public database, intended as a resource for researchers studying the immune response to SARS-CoV-2, is where the repertoires were released. Samples were obtained from the ongoing ImmuneRACE study (first 160 participants) and from 1,254 subjects provided by 6 global collaborators. Sample metadata almost always included a de-identified subject ID, COVID-19 status, age in years and sex. HLA class I and class II types, where available, came from metadata supplied by the sample provider rather than from assay-based typing.

Overall study results and their limits: How much clinical and demographic metadata was included differed by source and by participant, and the metadata was provided uncurated.

The specimen sequenced was peripheral blood. The rearranged chain carries TRBV10-2 and TRBJ1-2, with the D gene call left open. The receptor was isolated from a person aged 18 to 35 with COVID-19, enrolled during active disease. The nucleotide sequence is given as TGCGCCAGCAGTGTAACTTTGACATACTATGGCTACACCTTC. The translation is CASSVTLTYYGYTF.